A single sample is the source of the 8 T cell receptor beta chains below, sequenced in a study of STAT5B mutations in CD4+ large granular lymphocyte leukemia. Produced via immunoSEQ multiplex PCR; TCRdb's table is partial and in-frame only. The table has nearly 20,000 clones, approximately 84% seen once. The sample consisted of CD4+ T cells from blood buffy coats. The origin of the receptors is a human donor in good health.

The chain is built from TRBV7-9 and TRBJ2-7, with 9 bases aligning to TRBD2. V lost 1 base and J lost 1; bases outside the gene matches: 2. Germline CDR1 and CDR2: SEHNR and FQNEAQ (reference sequence). The CDR3 runs to 15 residues. CDR3 DNA sequence: TGTGCCAGCAGCTTAGGTAGCGGGGGATCCTACGAGCAGTACTTC. This translates into CASSLGSGGSYEQYF. The whole variable domain, remainder taken from reference TRBV7-9 and TRBJ2-7, is DTGVSQNPRHKITKRGQNVTFRCDPISEHNRLYWYRQTLGQGPEFLTYFQNEAQLEKSRLLSDRFSAERPKGSFSTLEIQRTEQGDSAMYLCASSLGSGGSYEQYFGPGTRLTVT.

The V gene is TRBV7-9, the J gene TRBJ1-5; TRBD1 agrees at 9 bases. Trimming at V came to 3 bases and at J to 7 bases, leaving 4 bases not matched to a gene. This CDR3 region has 14 residues. Germline V gives CDR1 SEHNR, CDR2 FQNEAQ (reference sequence). The CDR3 DNA is TGTGCCAGCAGCTTGGGGACAGGGAAGCAGCCCCAGCATTTT. Its translation: CASSLGTGKQPQHF.

The count of this clone is one. The V and J genes are TRBV29-1 and TRBJ1-4; TRBD1 agrees at 7 bases. V lost 4 bases to trimming and J lost 8 bases; unmatched junction nucleotides: 10. The CDR3 totals 14 residues. Germline assignment: CDR1 SQVTM and CDR2 ANQGSEA. The CDR3 region is CSVVGTAVGEKLFF. The CDR3 DNA sequence: TGCAGCGTTGTTGGGACAGCAGTGGGGGAAAAACTGTTTTTT.

V is TRBV2 and J is TRBJ2-7; 15 bases are shared with TRBD2. Germline lookup yields CDR1 SNHLY and CDR2 FYNNEI. V lost 6 bases and J lost 5; bases outside the gene matches: 2. The CDR3 runs 14 residues. The chain's CDR3 is CASSGTSGRHEQYF. The DNA of the CDR3 is TGTGCCAGCAGCGGGACTAGCGGGAGGCACGAGCAGTACTTC.

J is TRBJ2-7 and V is TRBV19; TRBD2 matches 8 bases. With V trimmed by 6 bases and J by 6 bases, 7 bases remained unmatched. The length of the CDR3 is 13 residues. In germline, CDR1 is LNHDA, CDR2 SQIVND (reference sequence). DNA for the CDR3: TGTGCCAGTAGCGGGAGGGCCCTCGGCGAGCAGTACTTC. Its protein product is CASSGRALGEQYF.

The chain uses TRBV10-3 and TRBJ1-4; D call uncertain. V lost 5 bases and J 8 bases, leaving 12 bases between the germline ends. Germline V gives CDR1 ENHRY, CDR2 SYGVKD. CDR3 length equals 13 residues. The DNA for the CDR3 is TGTGCCATCAGTCGGGAAGTCGGCGAAAAACTGTTTTTT. This encodes CAISREVGEKLFF.

The J gene is TRBJ2-5, the V gene TRBV6-1; a weak D match, TRBD1 (6 bases). The V gene's germline CDR1 is MNHNS and CDR2 SASEGT. The germline V and J ends were trimmed by 7 bases and 3 bases, with 9 bases remaining between them. CDR3 length: 12 residues. The CDR3 region has the DNA TGTGCCAGCAAGGGGGTCGAAGAGACCCAGTACTTC. As protein: CASKGVEETQYF.

J is TRBJ1-1 and V is TRBV7-9, with D hard to call. The germline V and J ends were trimmed by 2 bases and 0 bases, with 7 bases remaining between them. The germline V gene encodes CDR1 SEHNR and CDR2 FQNEAQ (reference sequence). This CDR3 has 14 amino acids. CDR3: CASSLSHMNTEAFF. In DNA form, the CDR3 reads TGTGCCAGCAGCTTATCTCATATGAACACTGAAGCTTTCTTT.